These T cell receptor beta chains were read from a single sample in a study of T cell responses to AZD1222 COVID-19 vaccine. TCRdb's table, derived via immunoSEQ multiplex PCR, lists solely in-frame clones and lacks some. Of some 130,000 clones in the sample, roughly 90% were seen once. Sequencing was performed on peripheral blood, taken on day 0 of AZD1222 vaccination. The receptors shown here come from an adult in good health. Both conserved end residues are part of each CDR3. D genes are given only for firm matches.

j_gene,v_gene,d_gene,CDR3aa
TRBJ2-7,TRBV10-2,TRBD2,CASSSGTRDEQYF
TRBJ1-1,TRBV2,.,CASNLYRTLTEAFF
TRBJ2-1,TRBV10-3,.,CAISPLQEQFF
TRBJ1-2,TRBV12-3/TRBV12-4,.,CASSLSGLYGYTF
TRBJ2-2,TRBV3-1/TRBV3-2,.,CASSHSGTGELFF
TRBJ2-5,TRBV6-5,TRBD2,CASRLAGSGTQYF
TRBJ1-3,TRBV5-1,TRBD1,CASSPQPGQLYTIYF
TRBJ1-2,TRBV4-1,.,CASSQVGRGVGDGYTF
TRBJ2-5,TRBV7-9,TRBD2,CASSPRIAGLQETQYF
TRBJ2-7,TRBV7-2,.,CASSLQFPYEQYF
TRBJ1-6,TRBV4-1,.,CASSQDLRSSYNSPLHF
TRBJ1-6,TRBV6-4,.,CASKMDYDSPLHF
TRBJ1-5,TRBV27,.,CASWGGLGQPQHF
TRBJ1-4,TRBV3-1/TRBV3-2,.,CASSQVQRMGEKLFF
TRBJ2-1,TRBV28,TRBD2,CASSSLAGDSYNEQFF
TRBJ1-2,TRBV15,.,CATSREFNYGYTF
TRBJ2-5,TRBV5-1,.,CASSLAVQSETQYF
TRBJ2-1,TRBV5-1,.,CASSYPDPYNEQFF
TRBJ2-1,TRBV5-1,.,CASSLVRTHNNEQFF
TRBJ1-5,TRBV2,.,CASSGRVGQPQHF
TRBJ1-6,TRBV4-1,.,CASSQERHSYNSPLHF
TRBJ2-2,TRBV5-1,TRBD2,CASTQGGSGGELFF
TRBJ2-5,TRBV27,TRBD2,CASSSSGGEETQYF
TRBJ1-2,TRBV4-1,.,CASSQEGTVYGYTF
TRBJ1-4,TRBV5-6,TRBD1,CASSPRGRTNEKLFF
TRBJ1-3,TRBV9,.,CASSATASSGNTIYF
TRBJ2-7,TRBV6-2/TRBV6-3,.,CASSYSGRGDYEQYF
TRBJ2-7,TRBV5-4,.,CASSTSGYEQYF
TRBJ2-5,TRBV11-1,TRBD2,CASSFGAGGSETQYF
TRBJ2-1,TRBV5-5,.,CASSLDGNNEQFF
TRBJ2-3,TRBV27,.,CTKEPRGYRDTQYF
TRBJ1-5,TRBV5-5,.,CASSTRDGQPQHF
TRBJ2-7,TRBV3-1/TRBV3-2,TRBD2,CASSQFPGADSQRTSGTSSYEQYF
TRBJ1-2,TRBV12-5,.,CASVRRESGNAGYTF
TRBJ1-1,TRBV4-3,TRBD1,CASSRATRQGAATEAFF
TRBJ1-2,TRBV12-3/TRBV12-4,.,CASRPDTYGYTF
TRBJ1-1,TRBV6-5,TRBD1,CASRSGGRTEAFF
TRBJ2-5,TRBV28,.,CASSLVGVETQYF
TRBJ1-6,TRBV2,.,CASSRGDVESPLHF
TRBJ2-5,TRBV5-1,.,CASRKGGFGVFGGKQETQYF
TRBJ2-1,TRBV7-9,TRBD2,CAGAERGHNEQFF